The 7 T cell receptor beta chains in this list originate from one sample, sequenced in a study of naive and memory T cell subsets. The beta constant-region primer was an equimolar mix of two oligonucleotides covering TRBC1 and TRBC2. Four rounds of PCR amplified the ligated cDNA using nested alpha and beta constant-region primers plus SP2. TCRdb re-called the UMI-ligation and nested PCR reads with MiXCR, one entry per CDR3 protein. The table includes about 120,000 distinct CDR3 sequences, just over 35% detected once. Sequencing was carried out using central memory CD4+ T cells from blood. The receptors were sampled from a human donor in good health.

The CDR3 region is CASSTIAGGPYEQYF. The DNA for the CDR3 is TGTGCCAGTAGTACAATAGCGGGAGGGCCCTACGAGCAGTACTTC. This sequence joins TRBV19 and TRBJ2-7; 11 positions match TRBD2. The CDR3 is 15 residues long. Germline values: CDR1 LNHDA, CDR2 SQIVND (reference sequence). Unmatched junction bases numbered 4, after V lost 4 bases and J lost 2 bases. Based on the CDR3 plus reference TRBV19 and TRBJ2-7, the full variable domain is DGGITQSPKYLFRKEGQNVTLSCEQNLNHDAMYWYRQDPGQGLRLIYYSQIVNDFQKGDIAEGYSVSREKKESFPLTVTSAQKNPTAFYLCASSTIAGGPYEQYFGPGTRLTVT.

The rearrangement uses TRBV6-5 and TRBJ1-1; no clear D. The CDR3 is 15 amino acids. CDR1 MNHEY and CDR2 SVGAGI come from the germline V gene. V shed 3 bases and J shed 3 bases, with 14 bases lying between them. The CDR3 is CASSYSVGSDTEAFF. CDR3 DNA: TGTGCCAGCAGTTATAGCGTTGGAAGCGACACTGAAGCTTTCTTT.

Only a few counts were recorded for this clonotype. V gene TRBV14 combines with J gene TRBJ1-3; D remains unclear. The germline V gene encodes CDR1 SGHDN and CDR2 FVKESK. Trimming cost V 4 bases and J 0 bases, with 7 bases left between them. This CDR3 spans 14 amino acids. The CDR3 reads CASSLTFSGNTIYF. The CDR3 region has the DNA TGTGCCAGCAGCCTGACCTTCTCTGGAAACACCATATATTTT.

The chain couples TRBV29-1 to TRBJ1-6; the D gene is possibly TRBD1 (5 bases). This CDR3 has 13 amino acids. Germline CDR1 and CDR2: SQVTM and ANQGSEA. V was trimmed by 6 bases and J by 8 bases, leaving 14 bases between them. CDR3 nucleotides: TGCAGCGTGCGAATGGGGGTTGATTCACCCCTCCACTTT. It specifies CSVRMGVDSPLHF. Supplemented by reference TRBV29-1 and TRBJ1-6, the full variable domain reads SAVISQKPSRDICQRGTSLTIQCQVDSQVTMMFWYRQQPGQSLTLIATANQGSEATYESGFVIDKFPISRPNLTFSTLTVSNMSPEDSSIYLCSVRMGVDSPLHFGNGTRLTVT.

This clonotype was detected a few times. The CDR3 DNA sequence: TGTGCCAGCAGCCGGGGACAGGGGGGAGACATTCAGTACTTC. It encodes CASSRGQGGDIQYF. The chain uses TRBV27 and TRBJ2-4; 11 nucleotides align to TRBD1. Germline V CDR1 and CDR2: MNHEY, SMNVEV (reference sequence). Germline trimming cut 6 bases from V and 8 bases from J; bases unmatched to any gene: 6. This CDR3 comprises 14 residues.

V is TRBV7-2 and J is TRBJ2-3; 7 bases are shared with TRBD1. CDR3 length: 17 residues. V was clipped by 5 bases and J by 3 bases; unmatched bases: 14. Per germline, CDR1 SGHTA and CDR2 FQGNSA. CDR3 in DNA: TGTGCCAGCAGCCGCTGGGGGATAGGGGGCGCGACAGATACGCAGTATTTT. This translates into CASSRWGIGGATDTQYF.

This clonotype was seen only a few times. This chain links TRBV6-5 with TRBJ2-5, with TRBD2 as a possible D gene (5 bases). The CDR3 length is 14 residues. The germline V and J ends were trimmed by 7 bases and 1 base, with 13 bases remaining between them. Germline CDR1 MNHEY, CDR2 SVGAGI. CDR3: CASKLREFQETQYF. CDR3 bases: TGTGCCAGCAAGTTGAGGGAGTTCCAAGAGACCCAGTACTTC.